This TCR beta chain was sequenced during a study of shared clonotypes between healthy human individuals. Regarding the study as a whole: Naive CD4 clonotypes were shared across a handful of donors at roughly 5.3%. Depth was large, yet rarefaction showed that sorted-subset sequencing was incomplete. Clonotype sharing among donors was thought likely to change with sequencing depth.

This CDR3 has 17 residues. Between the trimmed V and J ends, which lost 1 base and 3 bases, there was a span of 15 bases. The germline V gene has CDR1 SGHTA and CDR2 FQGNSA. About this clone itself: The target antigen is unknown.

Investigators divided CD4+ cells into CD45RA+ naive and CD45RA-negative memory subsets. The protocol was immunoSEQ multiplex PCR, while the TCRdb copy is restricted to in-frame clones and leaves out a portion. Found here are just over 2,000,000 clones, roughly 94% of them singletons; the top ten hold more than 0.1%. This clonotype originated in a man between 18 and 35 years old in good health. Sequenced: naive CD4+ T cells sorted from blood. Noted subset: CD45RA+ positively selected. The V gene is TRBV7-2, the J gene TRBJ1-4; TRBD1 might be the D (6 bases). The chain's CDR3 is CASSLVIGGAANEKLFF. CDR3 nucleotide sequence: TGTGCCAGCAGCTTAGTCATCGGGGGCGCTGCTAATGAAAAACTGTTTTTT.